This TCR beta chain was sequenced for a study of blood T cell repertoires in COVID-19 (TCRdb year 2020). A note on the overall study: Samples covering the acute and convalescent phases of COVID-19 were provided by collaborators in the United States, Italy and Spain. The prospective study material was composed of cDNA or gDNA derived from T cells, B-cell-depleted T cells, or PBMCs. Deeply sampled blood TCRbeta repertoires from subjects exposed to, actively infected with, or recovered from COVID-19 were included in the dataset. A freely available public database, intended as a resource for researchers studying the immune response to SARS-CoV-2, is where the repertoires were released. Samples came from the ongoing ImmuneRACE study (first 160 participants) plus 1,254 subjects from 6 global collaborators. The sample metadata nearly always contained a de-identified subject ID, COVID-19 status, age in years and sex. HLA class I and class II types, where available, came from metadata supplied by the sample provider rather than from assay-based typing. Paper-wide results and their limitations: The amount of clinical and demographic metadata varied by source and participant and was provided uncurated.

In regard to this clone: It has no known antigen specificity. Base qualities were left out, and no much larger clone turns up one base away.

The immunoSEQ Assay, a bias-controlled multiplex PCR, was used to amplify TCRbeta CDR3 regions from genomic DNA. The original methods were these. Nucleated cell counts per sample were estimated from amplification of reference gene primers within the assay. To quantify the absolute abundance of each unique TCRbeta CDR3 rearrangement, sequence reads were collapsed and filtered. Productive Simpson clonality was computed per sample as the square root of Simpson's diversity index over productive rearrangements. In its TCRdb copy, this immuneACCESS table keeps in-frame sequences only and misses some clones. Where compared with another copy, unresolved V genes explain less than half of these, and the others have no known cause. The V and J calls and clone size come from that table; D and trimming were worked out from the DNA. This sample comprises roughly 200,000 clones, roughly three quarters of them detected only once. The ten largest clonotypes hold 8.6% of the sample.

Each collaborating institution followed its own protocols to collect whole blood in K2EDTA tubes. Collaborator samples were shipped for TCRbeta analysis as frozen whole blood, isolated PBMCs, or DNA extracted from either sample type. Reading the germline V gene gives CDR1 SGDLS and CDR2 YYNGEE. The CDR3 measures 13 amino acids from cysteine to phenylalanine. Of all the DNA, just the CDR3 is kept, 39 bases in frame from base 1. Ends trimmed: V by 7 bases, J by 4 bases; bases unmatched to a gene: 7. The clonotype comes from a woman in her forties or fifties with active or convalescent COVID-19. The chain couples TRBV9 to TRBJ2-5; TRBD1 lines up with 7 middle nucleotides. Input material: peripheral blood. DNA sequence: TGTGCCAGCGACAGGGACGCGGGAGAGACCCAGTACTTC. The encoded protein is CASDRDAGETQYF.